The sequence of this TCR beta chain was determined in a study of T-cell reconstitution after alpha-beta-depleted transplantation in children. Turning to this clonotype: Its antigen is as yet unknown.

As it was prepared, the TCRbeta library received unique molecular identifiers. TCRdb re-derived calls from the PCR reads in MiXCR, one entry per CDR3 protein. The sample records almost 500,000 distinct CDR3 sequences, over 9.5% being singletons. General study results and limits: Once a year had passed after transplant, T-cell counts and diversity came mostly from newly produced T cells. After transplant, high TCRbeta diversity at day 60 in some patients arose from surviving recipient T cells and thymic progenitors. By about two months after transplant, alpha-beta T cells reportedly arose from several hundred graft clones that had expanded.

The CDR3 sequence is 16 residues long. Per the germline V gene, CDR1 is SQVTM and CDR2 is ANQGSEA. The trim removed 6 bases at V and 3 bases at J, leaving 12 bases unmatched. Sequencing was performed on PBMCs, taken before TCRalphabeta/CD19-depleted stem cell transplant. The chain couples TRBV29-1 to TRBJ2-5; 11 bases are shared with TRBD2. This clonotype was sampled from a child aged 2 to 15 with inherited bone marrow failure, due to receive a stem cell transplant. This chain's CDR3 is CSVYGETSGNEETQYF. DNA of the CDR3: TGCAGCGTATACGGGGAGACTAGCGGGAATGAAGAGACCCAGTACTTC.